This T cell receptor beta chain was sequenced during a study of T cells in Graves' hyperthyroidism and ophthalmopathy. For the study at large: At the time of initial diagnosis and before any treatment, peripheral blood was collected.

Recently diagnosed hyperthyroidism of less than 2 months' duration affected patients aged 18 to 65. Lactation, pregnancy, other autoimmune disease or uncontrolled infection excluded patients. Germline loops: CDR1 LNHDA, CDR2 SQIVND (reference sequence). V lost 6 bases, J lost 1 base, and 6 bases lay in between. The CDR3 is made up of 13 amino acids. The source material, RNA transcripts, was used to amplify TCR beta CDR3 regions. The primer set for the first-round RT-PCR of the TCR CDR3 was HTBI. Each CDR3 protein is one row after TCRdb ran MiXCR on the multiplex PCR reads. The sample consists of a few hundred thousand distinct CDR3 sequences, 15% to 18% of them appearing once. Regarding the study as a whole: The blood repertoire included most of the expanded thyroid clonotypes above 0.001.

Only a few counts were recorded for this clonotype. Its specificity is unknown. The receptor was derived from a woman under 30 with Graves' hyperthyroidism. The chain couples TRBV19 to TRBJ2-2; no clear D gene. Sequences were obtained from blood. The CDR3 region has the DNA TGTGCCAGTAGAAGACAGAACACCGGGGAGCTGTTTTTT. It yields the protein CASRRQNTGELFF.